These T cell receptor beta chains were read from a single sample in a study of blood T cell repertoires in COVID-19. Some clones are missing from TCRdb's copy, which holds only in-frame ones; the method was immunoSEQ multiplex PCR. The sample consists of 200,000 to 250,000 clones, 80% to 90% of them appearing once. The sequenced material came from PBMCs or T cells enriched from blood (not recorded which). These TCRs come from a woman aged 40 to 49 with acute COVID-19. The CDR3 runs from the conserved cysteine through the conserved F or W. A D gene is named only where the DNA matches it firmly. The size entry is marked missing in some rows and otherwise reads once, few, many or a size class.

V gene	J gene	clone size	D gene	CDR3 protein	CDR3 DNA
TRBV29-1	TRBJ2-1	.	TRBD2	CSVAARLAAYNEQFF	TGCAGCGTCGCAGCCCGACTAGCGGCCTACAATGAGCAGTTCTTC
TRBV7-9	TRBJ1-2	once	.	CASSFAGTNYGYTF	TGTGCCAGCAGCTTCGCCGGGACTAACTATGGCTACACCTTC
TRBV4-1	TRBJ2-1	.	TRBD2	CASSQDGTREFF	TGCGCCAGCAGCCAGGACGGGACTAGGGAGTTCTTC
TRBV9	TRBJ1-1	.	TRBD1	CASSQRTGGTEAFF	TGTGCCAGCAGCCAAAGGACAGGGGGTACTGAAGCTTTCTTT
TRBV28	TRBJ2-7	.	TRBD2	CASGRTSVPYSYEQYF	TGTGCCAGCGGCAGGACTAGCGTCCCGTACTCCTACGAGCAGTACTTC
TRBV28	TRBJ1-5	.	TRBD1	CASGGGQGQPQHF	TGTGCCAGCGGCGGCGGACAGGGTCAGCCCCAGCATTTT
TRBV6-1	TRBJ2-5	.	.	CASSETDQAVGTQYF	TGTGCCAGCAGTGAAACGGATCAGGCCGTAGGGACCCAGTACTTC
TRBV3-1/TRBV3-2	TRBJ2-7	.	TRBD2	CASSLWGGEAYEQYF	TGTGCCAGCAGCCTATGGGGGGGAGAGGCCTACGAGCAGTACTTC
TRBV7-2	TRBJ1-6	.	.	CASSPSPGYNSPLHF	TGTGCCAGCAGCCCAAGCCCCGGGTATAATTCACCCCTCCACTTT
TRBV19	TRBJ1-4	.	.	CASSMHGTNEKLFF	TGTGCCAGTAGTATGCACGGGACTAATGAAAAACTGTTTTTT
TRBV24-1	TRBJ2-5	.	TRBD2	CATSDRRSSGYQETQYF	TGTGCCACCAGTGATAGGAGGTCTAGCGGGTATCAAGAGACCCAGTACTTC
TRBV28	TRBJ1-6	few	TRBD1	CASVPGQGRPLNSPLHF	TGTGCCAGTGTCCCGGGACAGGGGCGCCCCCTAAATTCACCCCTCCACTTT
TRBV2	TRBJ2-3	.	.	CASSLAGDTQYF	TGTGCCAGCAGTCTTGCGGGGGATACGCAGTATTTT
TRBV7-2	TRBJ1-2	.	.	CASSLAEGLLLRGGYTF	TGTGCCAGCAGCTTAGCGGAGGGACTCCTCCTTAGGGGTGGCTACACCTTC
TRBV28	TRBJ2-3	.	TRBD1	CASSPRGRRTDTQYF	TGTGCCAGCAGCCCGAGGGGGCGAAGGACAGATACGCAGTATTTT
TRBV5-6	TRBJ2-7	.	.	CASSSLYEQYF	TGTGCCAGCAGCTCTCTCTACGAGCAGTACTTC
TRBV30	TRBJ1-3	.	.	CAWSVPRPGWGNTIYF	TGTGCCTGGAGTGTACCTAGGCCCGGATGGGGAAACACCATATATTTT
TRBV21-1	TRBJ1-5	.	.	CASSKGTGNQPQHF	TGTGCCAGCAGCAAAGGGACAGGCAATCAGCCCCAGCATTTT
TRBV19	TRBJ2-5	.	.	CASRDSIEETQYF	TGTGCCAGTAGGGACAGTATAGAAGAGACCCAGTACTTC
TRBV18	TRBJ2-7	.	.	CASSPREGAEEQYF	TGTGCCAGCTCACCACGAGAAGGGGCGGAAGAGCAGTACTTC
TRBV24-1	TRBJ1-5	.	.	CATSYVQPQHF	TGTGCCACCAGTTATGTTCAGCCCCAGCATTTT
TRBV12-3/TRBV12-4	TRBJ2-1	.	.	CASSITQEQFF	TGTGCCAGCAGCATAACTCAAGAGCAGTTCTTC
TRBV27	TRBJ1-2	.	TRBD1	CASRTGGGGYTF	TGTGCCAGCAGGACAGGGGGCGGTGGCTACACCTTC
TRBV18	TRBJ2-1	.	TRBD1	CASSPDRGSANEQFF	TGTGCCAGCTCTCCTGACAGGGGTTCAGCCAATGAGCAGTTCTTC
TRBV4-3	TRBJ2-3	.	TRBD2	CASSQDVGGGRDTQYF	TGCGCCAGCAGCCAAGATGTTGGGGGGGGTAGGGATACGCAGTATTTT
TRBV6-5	TRBJ2-2	.	TRBD1	CAAGQAATGELFF	TGTGCCGCAGGACAGGCGGCCACCGGGGAGCTGTTTTTT